This passage covers 32 T cell receptor beta chains from one sample sequenced in a study of OX40 agonist ivuxolimab in advanced cancers. The protocol was immunoSEQ multiplex PCR, while the TCRdb copy is restricted to in-frame clones and leaves out a portion. The table shows tens of thousands of clones, with roughly 80% occurring only once. Sequenced here: CD4+ or CD8+ T cells sorted from blood, sampled in a trial of the OX40 agonist ivuxolimab. These receptors were obtained from an adult with an advanced solid tumor such as melanoma, head and neck, liver or kidney cancer.

The J gene is TRBJ2-5, the V gene TRBV10-1; 11 bases line up with TRBD2. The J call may not be correct, given that the DNA end is closer to TRBJ2-7. The CDR3 consists of 17 residues. CDR1 WNHNN and CDR2 SYGVQD come from the germline V gene (reference sequence). CDR3 DNA: TGCGCCAGCAGACATGGGGCTAGCGGGAGGATCTCCTACGAGCAGTACTTC. It codes for CASRHGASGRISYEQYF.

This clone has only a few counts. The chain employs TRBV11-3 and TRBJ2-1; possibly TRBD2 for D (5 bases). The CDR3 sequence is 15 residues long. Trimming left V 5 bases short and J 2 bases short, with 13 bases between. Germline CDR1 and CDR2: SGHNT and YENEEA. The CDR3 coding sequence is TGTGCCAGCAGCCCATCCGGAGGCGCCTACAATGAGCAGTTCTTC. It encodes CASSPSGGAYNEQFF.

This chain connects TRBV7-9 to TRBJ1-6; TRBD1 aligns across 7 bases. This CDR3 comprises 13 residues. CDR1 is SEHNR and CDR2 is FQNEAQ in the germline V gene (reference sequence). V gave up 5 bases and J gave up 10 bases; unmatched junction bases: 5. The CDR3 here is CASSTTGESPLHF. CDR3 bases: TGTGCCAGCAGCACTACAGGGGAATCACCCCTCCACTTT.

CDR3 sequence: CASSWGRGVMDYTF. CDR3 coding DNA: TGTGCCAGCAGCTGGGGTCGAGGGGTCATGGACTACACCTTC. V and J are TRBV5-6 and TRBJ1-2; TRBD1 might be the D (5 bases). The CDR3 is made up of 14 amino acids. Trimming shortened V by 3 bases and J by 10 bases, and 19 bases separated the two germline ends. Germline lookup yields CDR1 SGHDT and CDR2 YYEEEE.

This clone was seen a single time. The chain couples TRBV18 to TRBJ2-3; 7 nucleotides line up with TRBD2. This CDR3 region has 15 residues. Germline V lookup: CDR1 KGHSH, CDR2 LQKENI. The V and J ends lost 2 bases and 5 bases, in that order; junction bases with no gene match: 7. The CDR3 spells CASSPIGSGVDTQYF. The CDR3, as DNA: TGTGCCAGCTCACCAATCGGGAGCGGGGTAGATACGCAGTATTTT.

The chain links TRBV15 to TRBJ1-5; D might be TRBD1 (5 bases). The V end was cut by 0 bases, the J end by 5 bases, with 11 bases between. Germline-derived CDR1 and CDR2 are LNHNV and YYDKDF (reference sequence). The CDR3 runs to 15 residues. The CDR3 sequence: CATSRDIGDYQPQHF. In nucleotides, the CDR3 is TGTGCCACCAGCAGAGATATAGGGGATTATCAGCCCCAGCATTTT. The full variable domain, rest sourced from reference TRBV15 and TRBJ1-5, is DAMVIQNPRYQVTQFGKPVTLSCSQTLNHNVMYWYQQKSSQAPKLLFHYYDKDFNNEADTPDNFQSRRPNTSFCFLDIRSPGLGDTAMYLCATSRDIGDYQPQHFGDGTRLSIL.

The J gene is TRBJ2-1, the V gene TRBV25-1; D gene uncertain. This CDR3 comprises 12 residues. The germline V gene encodes CDR1 MGHDK and CDR2 SYGVNS. Trimming took 4 bases from V and 8 from J, leaving 9 bases between them. CDR3 nucleotides: TGTGCCAGCAGTGGCAATCAGGATGAGCAGTTCTTC. Protein sequence: CASSGNQDEQFF.

This chain uses TRBV29-1 with TRBJ1-2, with D hard to call. CDR1 SQVTM and CDR2 ANQGSEA come from the germline V gene. The V gene lost 3 bases and the J gene lost 4 bases, with 9 bases spanning the gap. The CDR3 consists of 12 residues. The CDR3 region is CSVEIGVYGYTF. Written as DNA, the CDR3 is TGCAGCGTTGAGATCGGGGTCTATGGCTACACCTTC.

This clone turned up a few times. This chain joins TRBV7-9 and TRBJ1-2, with D perhaps TRBD1 (6 bases). Looked up from germline, CDR1 is SEHNR and CDR2 is FQNEAQ (reference sequence). V was pared by 5 bases and J by 6 bases, with 16 bases between. The CDR3 covers 14 residues. CDR3 protein: CASSRTGMVHGYTF. Here the CDR3 DNA reads TGTGCCAGCAGCCGAACAGGGATGGTTCATGGCTACACCTTC.

The rearrangement uses TRBV9 and TRBJ2-3; D remains ambiguous. The CDR3 runs 13 residues. Germline CDR1 SGDLS, CDR2 YYNGEE. Trimming shortened V by 0 bases and J by 4 bases, and 6 bases separated the two germline ends. The CDR3 DNA sequence: TGTGCCAGCAGCGTAGGCGGAGCAGATACGCAGTATTTT. Protein sequence: CASSVGGADTQYF. Full variable domain (remainder filled in from reference TRBV9 and TRBJ2-3): DSGVTQTPKHLITATGQRVTLRCSPRSGDLSVYWYQQSLDQGLQFLIQYYNGEERAKGNILERFSAQQFPDLHSELNLSSLELGDSALYFCASSVGGADTQYFGPGTRLTVL.

The gene calls are TRBV5-1 and TRBJ2-4; D is ambiguous. Between the trimmed V and J ends, which lost 1 base and 0 bases, there was a span of 5 bases. The CDR3 is 14 residues long. Per germline, CDR1 SGHRS and CDR2 YFSETQ. The chain's CDR3 is CASSLTGAKNIQYF. The CDR3 DNA follows: TGCGCCAGCAGCTTGACGGGAGCCAAAAACATTCAGTACTTC.

The chain links TRBV14 to TRBJ2-7; tentatively, D is TRBD2 (5 bases). CDR3 length: 15 amino acids. Germline CDR1 is SGHDN and CDR2 is FVKESK. Trimming cost V 1 base and J 2 bases, with 12 bases left between them. CDR3 amino acids: CASSQGLLGAYEQYF. DNA for the CDR3: TGTGCCAGCAGCCAAGGGCTACTCGGGGCCTACGAGCAGTACTTC.

This clone was found a few times. Within the sample, other DNA sequences also encode this same CDR3. This chain uses TRBV9 with TRBJ2-1, with D uncertain. V was trimmed by 0 bases and J by 0 bases, leaving 10 bases between them. CDR1 is SGDLS and CDR2 is YYNGEE in the germline V gene. CDR3 size: 16 residues. CDR3: CASSVGPPSSYNEQFF. The CDR3 nucleotides read TGTGCCAGCAGCGTAGGTCCTCCAAGCTCCTACAATGAGCAGTTCTTC.

This chain's CDR3 is CASSPRQDSADTEAFF. CDR3 in DNA: TGCGCCAGCAGCCCGCGACAGGACTCCGCCGACACTGAAGCTTTCTTT. V gene TRBV5-1 combines with J gene TRBJ1-1; perhaps TRBD1 as D (6 bases). The CDR3 has 16 amino acids. Germline CDR1 and CDR2: SGHRS and YFSETQ. Trimming left V 4 bases short and J 3 bases short, with 19 bases between.

V is TRBV9 and J is TRBJ2-3; 7 bases are shared with TRBD2. The CDR3 runs 13 residues. CDR1 is SGDLS, CDR2 YYNGEE, per germline. The V and J ends lost 0 bases and 8 bases, in that order; junction bases with no gene match: 3. Here the CDR3 DNA reads TGTGCCAGCAGCGTAGGGGCGGGAGTTACGCAGTATTTT. This sequence encodes CASSVGAGVTQYF.

The V gene is TRBV6-1, the J gene TRBJ1-3; perhaps TRBD1 as D (6 bases). The CDR3 loop spans 15 amino acids. Germline CDR1 is MNHNS and CDR2 is SASEGT. The germline V and J ends were trimmed by 5 bases and 0 bases, with 11 bases remaining between them. The DNA for the CDR3 is TGTGCCAGCAGTAAACAGGGCTCCTCTGGAAACACCATATATTTT. It codes for CASSKQGSSGNTIYF.

The chain joins TRBV9 to TRBJ2-4, with 8 bases lining up with TRBD2. Germline assignment: CDR1 SGDLS and CDR2 YYNGEE. Trimming took 0 bases from V and 5 from J; bases not matched to a gene: 10. CDR3 length equals 17 residues. CDR3 sequence reads: CASSVAPPSGGENIQYF. The CDR3 DNA reads as TGTGCCAGCAGCGTAGCCCCCCCCAGCGGGGGAGAAAACATTCAGTACTTC.

The V and J genes are TRBV25-1 and TRBJ2-7; TRBD1 matches at 11 bases. The CDR3 covers 14 residues. Looked up from germline, CDR1 is MGHDK and CDR2 is SYGVNS. The trim removed 6 bases at V and 4 bases at J, leaving 5 bases unmatched. CDR3 in DNA: TGTGCCAGCAGCGGGACAGGGGGGATATACGAGCAGTACTTC. This translates into CASSGTGGIYEQYF.

The chain joins TRBV7-9 to TRBJ2-3; 11 nucleotides align to TRBD2. V dropped 4 bases and J dropped 2; count of bases not matched to a gene: 8. CDR3 length: 17 residues. Germline V gene lookup returns CDR1 SEHNR and CDR2 FQNEAQ (reference sequence). As DNA, the CDR3 is TGTGCCAGCAGCTCAGGGACTAGCGGAACTATCACAGATACGCAGTATTTT. Encoded protein: CASSSGTSGTITDTQYF. The full variable domain, its missing parts supplied by reference TRBV7-9 and TRBJ2-3, is DTGVSQNPRHKITKRGQNVTFRCDPISEHNRLYWYRQTLGQGPEFLTYFQNEAQLEKSRLLSDRFSAERPKGSFSTLEIQRTEQGDSAMYLCASSSGTSGTITDTQYFGPGTRLTVL.

This clone was seen a few times. This chain uses TRBV2 with TRBJ1-4, with 7 bases aligning to TRBD1. Per germline, CDR1 SNHLY and CDR2 FYNNEI. This CDR3 has 14 residues. V was clipped by 6 bases and J by 8 bases; unmatched bases: 9. CDR3 in amino acids: CASSIMGQLEKLFF. As DNA, the CDR3 is TGTGCCAGCAGCATTATGGGACAGCTCGAAAAACTGTTTTTT.

The table lists this clone with a count of one. The V and J genes are TRBV4-3 and TRBJ1-3; 9 nucleotides line up with TRBD1. Germline V lookup: CDR1 LGHNA, CDR2 YSLEER. V shed 1 base and J 5 bases; nucleotides not matched to a gene: 12. CDR3 length: 18 residues. In nucleotides, the CDR3 is TGCGCCAGCAGCCAAGCTCCCTCCGGGACAGGGACCAGAAACACCATATATTTT. Translated: CASSQAPSGTGTRNTIYF.

This clone came up once. The chain carries TRBV7-8 and TRBJ2-7; no reliable D call. The germline V gene encodes CDR1 SGHVS and CDR2 FQNEAQ. CDR3 length: 15 amino acids. V was shortened by 1 base and J by 3 bases, with 13 bases between the two germline ends. CDR3 region: CASSLVSNPYYEQYF. CDR3 nucleotides: TGTGCCAGCAGCTTAGTGTCCAACCCATACTACGAGCAGTACTTC.

The chain is built from TRBV5-5 and TRBJ1-1; D is unresolved. The germline CDR1 and CDR2 sequences are SGHKS and YYEKEE (reference sequence). This CDR3 has 12 amino acids. V was clipped by 0 bases and J by 8 bases, with 8 bases between them. Written as DNA, the CDR3 is TGTGCCAGCAGCTTGGCCCCGGTCGAAGCTTTCTTT. It is translated as CASSLAPVEAFF.

The V and J genes are TRBV11-3 and TRBJ2-3, with D perhaps matching TRBD1 (6 bases). Trimming pared 5 bases from V and 14 bases from J, leaving 14 bases between. Germline CDR1 SGHNT, CDR2 YENEEA. This CDR3 is 11 amino acids long. Here the CDR3 reads CASSRGGERYF. DNA of the CDR3: TGTGCCAGCAGCCGTGGGGGCGAGCGGTATTTT.

This chain's CDR3 is CASKGDISGNTIYF. The CDR3 coding sequence is TGTGCCAGCAAGGGGGACATCTCTGGAAACACCATATATTTT. The chain is built from TRBV28 and TRBJ1-3; possible D gene TRBD1, 6 bases. This CDR3 has 14 amino acids. The ends were cut back, 7 bases at V and 0 bases at J, with 10 bases in the middle. Germline lookup yields CDR1 MDHEN and CDR2 SYDVKM.

The CDR3 DNA follows: TGTGCCAGCAGCCAAGAGAGGGAGATGGGGTACGAGCAGTACTTC. The encoded protein is CASSQEREMGYEQYF. This chain joins TRBV5-3 and TRBJ2-7; D might be TRBD2 (5 bases). TRBV5-3 belongs to the ORF category, with a function that is uncertain. The length of the CDR3 is 15 residues. V lost 8 bases and J lost 4, with 22 bases in between.

This chain uses TRBV7-9 with TRBJ2-1; perhaps D is TRBD1 or TRBD2 (6 bases each). The CDR3 runs to 14 residues. Trimming removed 4 bases from V and 4 bases from J, with 11 bases in between. Germline CDR1 and CDR2: SEHNR and FQNEAQ (reference sequence). The CDR3 DNA reads TGTGCCAGCAGCTGGGGGGCGGCTTACAATGAGCAGTTCTTC. Its translation is CASSWGAAYNEQFF.

This clone was seen a single time. In DNA form, the CDR3 reads TGTGCCTGGAGTGTAATTGGAGGGACTGAAGCTTTCTTT. This translates into CAWSVIGGTEAFF. The V and J genes are TRBV30 and TRBJ1-1; D remains ambiguous. CDR3 size: 13 residues. Trimming took 0 bases from V and 5 from J, leaving 10 bases between them. The germline V gene has CDR1 GTSNPN and CDR2 SVGIG (reference sequence).

V and J are TRBV6-5 and TRBJ1-5; D perhaps matches TRBD1 (6 bases). The germline V gene encodes CDR1 MNHEY and CDR2 SVGAGI. The CDR3 is made up of 13 amino acids. Trimming removed 6 bases at V and 5 bases at J, with 11 bases between. This CDR3 reads CASSYRAYQPQHF. The CDR3 coding sequence is TGTGCCAGCAGCTACAGGGCCTATCAGCCCCAGCATTTT.

This clone was seen only a few times. This chain joins TRBV11-1 and TRBJ1-2; 8 positions match TRBD1. Germline V gene sequence: CDR1 SGHAT, CDR2 FQDESV (reference sequence). The length of the CDR3 is 13 residues. V lost 4 bases, J lost 4 bases, and 2 bases stayed unmatched. CDR3 DNA sequence: TGTGCCAGCAGCTCCGACAGGGGCTATGGCTACACCTTC. Encoded protein: CASSSDRGYGYTF.

This rearrangement joins TRBV6-1 to TRBJ2-5, with D hard to call. CDR3 length equals 13 residues. The V end was cut by 7 bases, the J end by 4 bases, with 13 bases between. CDR1 is MNHNS and CDR2 is SASEGT in the germline V gene. Here the CDR3 reads CASTRQILETQYF. The CDR3 region has the DNA TGTGCCAGCACCCGACAAATCCTAGAGACCCAGTACTTC.

The rearrangement uses TRBV27 and TRBJ1-1; weak D call: TRBD1 (6 bases). The ends were cut back, 3 bases at V and 4 bases at J, with 12 bases in the middle. Looked up from germline, CDR1 is MNHEY and CDR2 is SMNVEV (reference sequence). This CDR3 has 14 amino acids. In nucleotides, the CDR3 is TGTGCCAGCAGTTTTCTACAGGGCGGCACTGAAGCTTTCTTT. Protein: CASSFLQGGTEAFF.